This T cell receptor beta chain originates from a study of early T cells in non-severe SARS-CoV-2 infection. General observations from the study: Database matching using VDJdb favored anti-spike CD8 responses, with private and CD4 specificities left missing.

This clonotype has ten or more counts. Its matching antigen is unknown. The CDR3 runs 12 residues. Trimming pared 1 base from V and 4 bases from J, leaving 4 bases between. Looked up from germline, CDR1 is PRHDT and CDR2 is FYEKMQ (reference sequence). Unique molecular identifiers were added to individual cDNA molecules. TCRdb redid the calling of the 5' RACE reads with MiXCR, one entry per CDR3 protein. The table includes fewer than 100,000 distinct CDR3 sequences, around 11% detected once. V gene TRBV13 combines with J gene TRBJ1-1, with D unclear. The TCR sequence derives from an adult who was a healthcare worker with PCR-confirmed SARS-CoV-2 infection or an uninfected control (not recorded which). Sequencing was done on a sample of whole blood. The CDR3 is CASSLEGTEAFF. As DNA, the CDR3 is TGTGCCAGCAGCTTAGAGGGCACTGAAGCTTTCTTT. The variable domain in full, with the rest retrieved from reference TRBV13 and TRBJ1-1, is AAGVIQSPRHLIKEKRETATLKCYPIPRHDTVYWYQQGPGQDPQFLISFYEKMQSDKGSIPDRFSAQQFSDYHSELNMSSLELGDSALYFCASSLEGTEAFFGQGTRLTVV.